This passage covers 18 T cell receptor beta chains from one sample sequenced in a study of shared clonotypes between healthy human individuals. TCRdb's copy holds only in-frame clones and misses some; the assay was immunoSEQ multiplex PCR. The data show about 2,500,000 clones, 85% to 95% seen once. Source material: naive CD4+ T cells sorted from blood. Documented subset: CD45RA+ positively selected. These receptor sequences come from a man between 18 and 35 years old in good health.

This chain connects TRBV7-2 to TRBJ2-1, with D uncertain. V lost 6 bases and J lost 9, with 15 bases in between. CDR1 and CDR2 from the germline V gene are SGHTA and FQGNSA. The CDR3 covers 13 residues. CDR3 in DNA: TGTGCCAGCAGGGGTATACTCCTCCCTGAGCAGTTCTTC. It translates to CASRGILLPEQFF.

The gene calls are TRBV7-9 and TRBJ1-2, with D possibly being TRBD1 (6 bases). Deletions cut 4 bases from V and 2 bases from J, with 8 bases between. The CDR3 has 13 residues. Looked up from germline, CDR1 is SEHNR and CDR2 is FQNEAQ (reference sequence). The CDR3 region is CASSYRENYGYTF. The DNA for the CDR3 is TGTGCCAGCAGCTACAGGGAAAACTATGGCTACACCTTC.

This sequence joins TRBV28 and TRBJ1-5, with TRBD1 matching over 7 bases. V lost 5 bases to trimming and J lost 7 bases; unmatched junction nucleotides: 5. CDR1 and CDR2 from the germline V gene are MDHEN and SYDVKM. The CDR3 contains 13 residues. As DNA, the CDR3 is TGTGCCAGCAGTGACAGGGCTCGGCAGCCCCAGCATTTT. Amino acids: CASSDRARQPQHF.

CDR3 bases: TGTGCCTGGAGTGGGGCACTAGCGGGAGTATACAATGAGCAGTTCTTC. This translates into CAWSGALAGVYNEQFF. V usage is TRBV30 and J usage is TRBJ2-1; 11 nucleotides match TRBD2. V was pared by 1 base and J by 4 bases, with 6 bases of the junction left unmatched. Germline values: CDR1 GTSNPN, CDR2 SVGIG (reference sequence). The CDR3 runs to 16 residues.

This sequence joins TRBV11-3 and TRBJ1-5, with 9 positions matching TRBD1. V shed 5 bases, J shed 6 bases, and the junction held 2 bases outside the gene matches. The CDR3 is 13 amino acids. From germline, CDR1 is SGHNT and CDR2 YENEEA. The CDR3 is CASSQQGAQPQHF. DNA of the CDR3: TGTGCCAGCAGCCAACAGGGGGCTCAGCCCCAGCATTTT.

The DNA of the CDR3 is TGTGCCAGCAGTTACTATTTAGCGGGAAACACCGGGGAGCTGTTTTTT. Translating it yields CASSYYLAGNTGELFF. This sequence joins TRBV6-5 and TRBJ2-2; 8 bases map to TRBD2. CDR3 length: 16 amino acids. V shed 1 base and J 2 bases; nucleotides not matched to a gene: 3. Germline lookup yields CDR1 MNHEY and CDR2 SVGAGI.

The rearrangement uses TRBV6-5 and TRBJ2-5, with 8 bases that match TRBD1. CDR1 is MNHEY, CDR2 SVGAGI, per germline. Trimming took 9 bases from V and 4 from J; bases not matched to a gene: 13. There are 15 residues in the CDR3. Written as DNA, the CDR3 is TGTGCCAGTGGAGGTGGGGGACAGGTAGGAGAGACCCAGTACTTC. Encoded protein: CASGGGGQVGETQYF.

J is TRBJ1-4 and V is TRBV15; no reliable D call. V shed 3 bases and J shed 6 bases, with 11 bases lying between them. Germline values: CDR1 LNHNV, CDR2 YYDKDF (reference sequence). This CDR3 is built from 14 residues. The CDR3 DNA follows: TGTGCCACCAGCAGTGGGAACCCCTATGAAAAACTGTTTTTT. Protein sequence: CATSSGNPYEKLFF.

The genes are TRBV2 and TRBJ1-4; D gene uncertain. The V end lost 1 base, the J end lost 7 bases, and 4 bases lay between the germline ends. Looked up from germline, CDR1 is SNHLY and CDR2 is FYNNEI. The CDR3 has 12 residues. In DNA, the CDR3 is TGTGCCAGCAGTGAAGTGGGTGAAAAACTGTTTTTT. It specifies CASSEVGEKLFF.

The chain links TRBV7-6 to TRBJ2-3; 7 positions agree with TRBD1. The CDR3 sequence is 15 residues long. The germline gives CDR1 SGHVS, CDR2 FNYEAQ. Germline trimming cut 1 base from V and 2 bases from J; bases unmatched to any gene: 3. The CDR3 nucleotides are TGTGCCAGCAGCTTAGACGACAGGGACACAGATACGCAGTATTTT. Translating it yields CASSLDDRDTDTQYF.

This chain joins TRBV28 and TRBJ1-3, with 7 bases fitting TRBD1. V shed 5 bases, J shed 2 bases, and the junction held 9 bases outside the gene matches. Germline V CDR1 and CDR2: MDHEN, SYDVKM. The CDR3 covers 16 residues. Written as DNA, the CDR3 is TGTGCCAGCAGTACACGACAGGGTTCAACTGGAAACACCATATATTTT. It codes for CASSTRQGSTGNTIYF.

The chain uses TRBV7-9 and TRBJ2-6; TRBD1 is a possible D gene (5 bases). Trimming removed 0 bases at V and 0 bases at J, with 12 bases between. The germline V gene encodes CDR1 SEHNR and CDR2 FQNEAQ (reference sequence). The CDR3 totals 18 residues. The DNA for the CDR3 is TGTGCCAGCAGCTTAGCCGACAGAGAGACCTCTGGGGCCAACGTCCTGACTTTC. Amino acids: CASSLADRETSGANVLTF.

This clone was observed a handful of times. The V and J genes are TRBV30 and TRBJ1-1; D gene ambiguous. CDR1 and CDR2 from the germline V gene are GTSNPN and SVGIG (reference sequence). The CDR3 is 14 amino acids. Trimming shortened V by 5 bases and J by 1 base, and 14 bases separated the two germline ends. CDR3 region: CAWSSTRPNTEAFF. The CDR3 bases are TGTGCCTGGTCCTCCACCAGGCCGAACACTGAAGCTTTCTTT.

The chain joins TRBV7-2 to TRBJ1-2; D gene ambiguous. Germline V gene lookup returns CDR1 SGHTA and CDR2 FQGNSA. This CDR3 region has 13 residues. V lost 7 bases to trimming and J lost 3 bases, with 12 bases between them. CDR3 nucleotide sequence: TGTGCCAGCACCGATCGCGGAGACTATGGCTACACCTTC. It is translated as CASTDRGDYGYTF.

This clone turned up a few times. This sample includes further DNA sequences coding for the same CDR3. This chain joins TRBV5-1 and TRBJ2-7; perhaps TRBD2 as D (6 bases). V lost 0 bases and J lost 0, with 10 bases in between. The CDR3 runs 15 residues. The germline CDR1 and CDR2 sequences are SGHRS and YFSETQ. In DNA form, the CDR3 reads TGCGCCAGCAGCTTGGCCGCGGGGAGCTCCTACGAGCAGTACTTC. The encoded protein is CASSLAAGSSYEQYF.

This clone was seen a single time. Distinct nucleotide sequences in the sample also encode this CDR3. V usage is TRBV5-4 and J usage is TRBJ2-3, with TRBD2 matching over 7 bases. Germline CDR1 reads SGHNT; CDR2 reads YYREEE (reference sequence). The CDR3 covers 14 residues. J gave up 5 bases and V 0 bases, and 3 bases lay outside the gene matches. The CDR3 sequence is CASSLGLARDTQYF. Written as DNA, the CDR3 is TGTGCCAGCAGCTTGGGACTAGCTAGAGATACGCAGTATTTT.

The rearrangement uses TRBV11-2 and TRBJ2-1, with TRBD1 identical over 7 bases. V lost 1 base to trimming and J lost 5 bases; unmatched junction nucleotides: 11. The CDR3 sequence is 17 residues long. Germline V lookup: CDR1 SGHAT, CDR2 FQNNGV. CDR3 in amino acids: CASSLAVGQPGDNEQFF. The CDR3 nucleotides read TGTGCCAGCAGCTTAGCCGTGGGACAGCCTGGGGACAATGAGCAGTTCTTC.

As to this clone: The same CDR3 can be traced to other DNA sequences in this sample. The chain carries TRBV18 and TRBJ2-2, with D possibly called TRBD1 or TRBD2 (5 bases each). The V and J ends lost 1 base and 6 bases respectively, with 6 bases between them. This CDR3 comprises 13 residues. In germline, CDR1 is KGHSH, CDR2 LQKENI. This chain's CDR3 is CASSPRGAGELFF. The CDR3 DNA reads as TGTGCCAGCTCACCACGAGGGGCCGGGGAGCTGTTTTTT.